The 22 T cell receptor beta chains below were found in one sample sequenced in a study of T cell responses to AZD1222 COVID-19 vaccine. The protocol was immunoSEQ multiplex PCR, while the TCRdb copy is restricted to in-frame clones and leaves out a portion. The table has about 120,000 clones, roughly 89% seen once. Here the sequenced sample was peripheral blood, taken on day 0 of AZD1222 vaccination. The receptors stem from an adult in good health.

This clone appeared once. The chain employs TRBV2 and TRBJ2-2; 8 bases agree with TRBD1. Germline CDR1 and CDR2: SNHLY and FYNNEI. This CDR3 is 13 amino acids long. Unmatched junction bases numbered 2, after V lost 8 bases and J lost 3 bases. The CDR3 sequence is CASLDRDTGELFF. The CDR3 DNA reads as TGTGCCAGCCTGGACAGGGACACCGGGGAGCTGTTTTTT.

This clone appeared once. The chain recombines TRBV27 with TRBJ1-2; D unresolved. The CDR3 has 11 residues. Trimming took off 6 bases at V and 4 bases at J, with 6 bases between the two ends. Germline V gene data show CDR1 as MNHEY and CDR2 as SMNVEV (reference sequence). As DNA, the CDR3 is TGTGCCAGCAGGTCCATCTATGGCTACACCTTC. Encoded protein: CASRSIYGYTF.

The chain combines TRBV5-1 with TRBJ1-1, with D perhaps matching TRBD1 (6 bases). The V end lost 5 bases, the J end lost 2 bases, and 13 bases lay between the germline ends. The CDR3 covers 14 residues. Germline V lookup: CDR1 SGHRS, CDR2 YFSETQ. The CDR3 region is CASSSGQGNTEAFF. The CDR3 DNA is TGCGCCAGCAGTTCGGGACAAGGAAACACTGAAGCTTTCTTT.

CDR3 region: CASSYSNGYGYTF. The CDR3 bases are TGTGCCAGCAGTTACTCGAACGGCTATGGCTACACCTTC. The gene calls are TRBV6-2 or TRBV6-3 and TRBJ1-2, with no clear D. CDR1 and CDR2 (germline): MNHEY, SVGEGT. The CDR3 spans 13 residues. The V end lost 0 bases, the J end lost 4 bases, and 6 bases lay between the germline ends.

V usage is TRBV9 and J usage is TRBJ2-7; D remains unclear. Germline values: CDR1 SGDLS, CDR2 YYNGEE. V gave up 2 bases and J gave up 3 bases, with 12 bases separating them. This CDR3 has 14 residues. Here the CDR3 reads CASSVEDEDYEQYF. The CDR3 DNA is TGTGCCAGCAGCGTTGAGGATGAGGACTACGAGCAGTACTTC.

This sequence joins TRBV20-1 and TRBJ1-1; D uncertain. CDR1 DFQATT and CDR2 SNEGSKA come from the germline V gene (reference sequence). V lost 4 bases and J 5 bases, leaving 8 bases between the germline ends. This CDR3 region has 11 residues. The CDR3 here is CSANLRTEAFF. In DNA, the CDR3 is TGCAGTGCTAACCTAAGGACTGAAGCTTTCTTT.

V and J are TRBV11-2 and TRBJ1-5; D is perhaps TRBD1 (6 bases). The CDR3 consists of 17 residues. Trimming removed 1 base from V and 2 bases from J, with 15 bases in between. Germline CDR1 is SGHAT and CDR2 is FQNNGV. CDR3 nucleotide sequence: TGTGCCAGCAGCTTAGGGGTGGGGGGCGGCGGCAATCAGCCCCAGCATTTT. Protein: CASSLGVGGGGNQPQHF.

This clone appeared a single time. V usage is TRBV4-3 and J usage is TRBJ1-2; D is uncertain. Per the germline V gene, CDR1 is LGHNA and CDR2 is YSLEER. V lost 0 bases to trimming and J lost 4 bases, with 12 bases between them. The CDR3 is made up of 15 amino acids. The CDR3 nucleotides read TGCGCCAGCAGCCAAGATCGGGGTAGGGCCTATGGCTACACCTTC. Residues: CASSQDRGRAYGYTF.

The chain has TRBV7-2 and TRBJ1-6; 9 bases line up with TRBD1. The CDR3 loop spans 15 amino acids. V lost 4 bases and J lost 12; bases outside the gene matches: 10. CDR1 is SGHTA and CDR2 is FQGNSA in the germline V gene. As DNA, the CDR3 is TGTGCCAGCAGCTCCCCGGACAGGGGAGTGCGACCCCTCCACTTT. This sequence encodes CASSSPDRGVRPLHF.

The CDR3 DNA sequence: TGTGCCAGCAGTGAAAAGGAGGAGGCGCGGGCCTATAATTCACCCCTCCACTTT. The encoded protein is CASSEKEEARAYNSPLHF. The chain links TRBV6-1 to TRBJ1-6; no clear D gene. From germline, CDR1 is MNHNS and CDR2 SASEGT. V gave up 2 bases and J gave up 2 bases, with 16 bases separating them. The CDR3 contains 18 residues.

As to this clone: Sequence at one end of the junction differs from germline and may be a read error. The CDR3 sequence is CASSEGAGELFF. CDR3 bases: TGTGCCAGCAGCGAAGGGGCCGGGGAGCTGTTTTTT. J is TRBJ2-2 and V is TRBV6-1; D might be TRBD1 (5 bases). There are 12 residues in the CDR3. From germline, CDR1 is MNHNS and CDR2 SASEGT.

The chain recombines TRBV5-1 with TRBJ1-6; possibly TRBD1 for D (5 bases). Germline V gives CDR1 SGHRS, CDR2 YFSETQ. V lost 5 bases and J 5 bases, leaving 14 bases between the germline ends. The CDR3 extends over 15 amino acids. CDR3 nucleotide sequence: TGCGCCAGCAGTACCCTGGGACCGGATAATTCACCCCTCCACTTT. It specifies CASSTLGPDNSPLHF.

CDR3 bases: TGTGCCACCAGCACCCACAGGGGGAATGAGCAGTTCTTC. This sequence encodes CATSTHRGNEQFF. The chain employs TRBV15 and TRBJ2-1; TRBD1 agrees at 8 bases. V dropped 4 bases and J dropped 7; count of bases not matched to a gene: 3. The CDR3 sequence is 13 residues long. Germline V gene lookup returns CDR1 LNHNV and CDR2 YYDKDF (reference sequence).

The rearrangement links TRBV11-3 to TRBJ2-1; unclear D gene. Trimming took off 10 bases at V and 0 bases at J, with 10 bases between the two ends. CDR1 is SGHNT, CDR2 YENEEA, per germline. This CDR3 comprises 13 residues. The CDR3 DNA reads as TGTGCCACCTCATCAAGCTCCTACAATGAGCAGTTCTTC. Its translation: CATSSSSYNEQFF.

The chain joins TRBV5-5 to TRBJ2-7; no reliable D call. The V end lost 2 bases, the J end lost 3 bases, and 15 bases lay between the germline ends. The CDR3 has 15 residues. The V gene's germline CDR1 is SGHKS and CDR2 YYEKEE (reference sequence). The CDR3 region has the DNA TGTGCCAGCAGCTTCAGCCATTCTCCTAGCTACGAGCAGTACTTC. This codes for CASSFSHSPSYEQYF.

The CDR3 here is CASLSRVGNTIYF. For the CDR3, the DNA is TGTGCCAGTTTGAGCAGGGTCGGAAACACCATATATTTT. V is TRBV6-5 and J is TRBJ1-3; D may be TRBD1 (5 bases). In germline, CDR1 is MNHEY, CDR2 SVGAGI. This CDR3 spans 13 amino acids. Trimming cost V 9 bases and J 4 bases, with 13 bases left between them.

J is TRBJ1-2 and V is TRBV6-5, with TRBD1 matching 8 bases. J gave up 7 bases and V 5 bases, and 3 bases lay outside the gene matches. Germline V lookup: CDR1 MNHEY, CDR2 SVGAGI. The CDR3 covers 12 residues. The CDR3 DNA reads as TGTGCCAGCAGTCGACAGGGGCTTGGCTACACCTTC. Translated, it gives CASSRQGLGYTF.

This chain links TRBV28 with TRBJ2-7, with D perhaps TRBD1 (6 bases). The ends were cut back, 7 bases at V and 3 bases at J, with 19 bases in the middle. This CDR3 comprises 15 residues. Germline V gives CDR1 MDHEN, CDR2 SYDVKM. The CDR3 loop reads CASTTTLDRRYEQYF. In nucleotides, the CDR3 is TGTGCCAGCACCACCACCCTCGACAGGCGCTACGAGCAGTACTTC.

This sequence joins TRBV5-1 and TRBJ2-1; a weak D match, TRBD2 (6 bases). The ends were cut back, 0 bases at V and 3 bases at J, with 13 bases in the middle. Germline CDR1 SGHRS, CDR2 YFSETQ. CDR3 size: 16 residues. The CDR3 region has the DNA TGCGCCAGCAGCTTGGAGGAGGGACGGGTCTACAATGAGCAGTTCTTC. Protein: CASSLEEGRVYNEQFF.

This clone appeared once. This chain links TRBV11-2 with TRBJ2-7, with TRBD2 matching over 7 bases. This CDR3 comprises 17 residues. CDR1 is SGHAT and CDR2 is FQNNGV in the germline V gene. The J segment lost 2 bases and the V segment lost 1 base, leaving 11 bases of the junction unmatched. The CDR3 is CASSLAPGGSTPYEQYF. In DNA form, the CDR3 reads TGTGCCAGCAGCTTAGCCCCGGGGGGATCTACCCCCTACGAGCAGTACTTC. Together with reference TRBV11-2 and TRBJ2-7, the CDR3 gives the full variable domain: EAGVAQSPRYKIIEKRQSVAFWCNPISGHATLYWYQQILGQGPKLLIQFQNNGVVDDSQLPKDRFSAERLKGVDSTLKIQPAKLEDSAVYLCASSLAPGGSTPYEQYFGPGTRLTVT.

The CDR3 protein is CASSPLGGGSGNQPQHF. CDR3 DNA: TGTGCCAGCAGTCCCCTTGGAGGAGGGTCGGGGAATCAGCCCCAGCATTTT. This chain joins TRBV25-1 and TRBJ1-5, with D uncertain. Between the trimmed V and J ends, which lost 5 bases and 4 bases, there was a span of 21 bases. The CDR3 loop spans 17 amino acids. Germline V CDR1 and CDR2: MGHDK, SYGVNS.

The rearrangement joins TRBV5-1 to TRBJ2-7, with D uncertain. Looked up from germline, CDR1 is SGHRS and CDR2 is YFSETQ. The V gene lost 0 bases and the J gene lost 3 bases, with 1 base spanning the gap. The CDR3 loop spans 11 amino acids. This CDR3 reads CASSLDYEQYF. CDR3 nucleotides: TGCGCCAGCAGCTTGGACTACGAGCAGTACTTC.